Below are 15 T cell receptor beta chains sequenced from a single sample in a study of cytomegalovirus exposure and HLA in healthy donors. PCR employed 60 Vbeta and 13 Jbeta primers. The data were produced by immunoSEQ multiplex PCR, yet TCRdb's version contains in-frame clones alone and is incomplete. The sample contains 150,000 or so clones, approximately 72% of which appear only once. Sequenced sample: PBMCs. The receptor set was obtained from a human donor in good health.

Only a few counts were recorded for this clone. The chain carries TRBV5-6 and TRBJ2-7; the match to TRBD2 covers 9 bases. Germline V CDR1 and CDR2: SGHDT, YYEEEE. The CDR3 runs to 16 residues. Trimming removed 0 bases from V and 4 bases from J; junction bases left unmatched: 8. CDR3: CASSLGGSGGYYEQYF. CDR3 bases: TGTGCCAGCAGCTTGGGGGGGAGCGGGGGGTATTACGAGCAGTACTTC.

The chain recombines TRBV6-6 with TRBJ1-4; D might be TRBD1 (6 bases). Germline V gene data show CDR1 as MNHNY and CDR2 as SVGAGI (reference sequence). The CDR3 has 13 residues. V was shortened by 6 bases and J by 4 bases, with 9 bases between the two germline ends. CDR3 amino acids: CASRQGSNEKLFF. The DNA for the CDR3 is TGTGCCAGCAGACAGGGAAGTAATGAAAAACTGTTTTTT.

This rearrangement joins TRBV2 to TRBJ2-3, with 8 bases lining up with TRBD2. Germline trimming cut 3 bases from V and 4 bases from J; bases unmatched to any gene: 12. CDR1 and CDR2 from the germline V gene are SNHLY and FYNNEI. The CDR3 runs to 17 residues. The CDR3 region is CASSDPTAGLEADTQYF. The CDR3 region has the DNA TGTGCCAGCAGTGACCCGACGGCGGGACTAGAGGCAGATACGCAGTATTTT.

The chain combines TRBV7-6 with TRBJ2-7; no clear D gene. V shed 4 bases and J shed 0 bases, with 4 bases lying between them. The CDR3 has 12 residues. CDR1 SGHVS and CDR2 FNYEAQ come from the germline V gene. CDR3 sequence: CASSSSSYEQYF. CDR3 DNA: TGTGCCAGCAGCTCGAGCTCCTACGAGCAGTACTTC.

The chain recombines TRBV4-3 with TRBJ2-5; TRBD2 matches 9 bases. This CDR3 has 15 amino acids. CDR1 LGHNA and CDR2 YSLEER come from the germline V gene. Unmatched junction bases numbered 8, after V lost 4 bases and J lost 5 bases. The CDR3 nucleotides read TGCGCCAGCAGCCCCCAGACTAGCGGCCGGGAGACCCAGTACTTC. Translation: CASSPQTSGRETQYF.

In this sample, this clone turned up a few times. The chain links TRBV4-3 to TRBJ1-1, with D tentatively TRBD1 (5 bases). The CDR3 loop spans 15 amino acids. Trimming left V 0 bases short and J 1 base short, with 9 bases between. Germline V CDR1 and CDR2: LGHNA, YSLEER. DNA of the CDR3: TGCGCCAGCAGCCAAGATTTTACAGGGAACACTGAAGCTTTCTTT. This sequence encodes CASSQDFTGNTEAFF.

This clone was seen a few times. This sequence joins TRBV10-3 and TRBJ2-7; TRBD1 matches 7 bases. The CDR3 runs to 14 residues. Germline assignment: CDR1 ENHRY and CDR2 SYGVKD. After removal of 3 bases from V and 5 bases from J, the junction contained 7 bases not matched to a gene. The CDR3 DNA reads TGTGCCATCAGTGATAGGGTGGGACAGCACGAGCAGTACTTC. Translation: CAISDRVGQHEQYF.

The chain recombines TRBV4-1 with TRBJ2-5; the match to TRBD1 covers 9 bases. CDR3 size: 15 residues. Germline CDR1 reads MGHRA; CDR2 reads YSYEKL. V shed 3 bases and J 2 bases; nucleotides not matched to a gene: 4. The CDR3 bases are TGCGCCAGCAGCCAGGGTGGACAGGGGCAAGAGACCCAGTACTTC. Its protein product is CASSQGGQGQETQYF.

The DNA of the CDR3 is TGTGCCAGCAGGGGGCTGGGGAACACTGAAGCTTTCTTT. Translating it yields CASRGLGNTEAFF. The genes are TRBV2 and TRBJ1-1, with D maybe TRBD1 (5 bases). Germline V gene sequence: CDR1 SNHLY, CDR2 FYNNEI. Trimming removed 6 bases from V and 1 base from J, with 9 bases in between. This CDR3 is 13 amino acids long.

This chain uses TRBV5-1 with TRBJ2-1, with 15 bases lining up with TRBD2. This CDR3 has 18 amino acids. J lost 6 bases, V lost 3 bases, and 10 bases had no gene match. Per germline, CDR1 SGHRS and CDR2 YFSETQ. CDR3 in DNA: TGCGCCAGCAGCTGGGGGACTAGCGGGGGGCGACGGGGCAATGAGCAGTTCTTC. Its protein is CASSWGTSGGRRGNEQFF. Supplemented by reference TRBV5-1 and TRBJ2-1, the full variable domain reads KAGVTQTPRYLIKTRGQQVTLSCSPISGHRSVSWYQQTPGQGLQFLFEYFSETQRNKGNFPGRFSGRQFSNSRSEMNVSTLELGDSALYLCASSWGTSGGRRGNEQFFGPGTRLTVL.

Points on this clone: The sample holds other DNA sequences that translate to the same CDR3. This chain joins TRBV5-1 and TRBJ2-2; D is possibly TRBD1 (7 bases). CDR3 size: 16 residues. Germline CDR1 is SGHRS and CDR2 is YFSETQ. The germline V and J ends were trimmed by 4 bases and 9 bases, with 22 bases remaining between them. CDR3 coding DNA: TGCGCCAGCAGCCGCCGCGGGACAGCAGCTCTGCGGGAGCTGTTTTTT. This sequence encodes CASSRRGTAALRELFF.

The chain employs TRBV2 and TRBJ2-3; TRBD2 matches at 10 bases. This CDR3 contains 14 residues. The V and J ends lost 7 bases and 6 bases, in that order; junction bases with no gene match: 7. Germline V gives CDR1 SNHLY, CDR2 FYNNEI. The CDR3 sequence is CASTERGGSDTQYF. The CDR3 DNA reads as TGTGCCAGCACCGAGCGGGGGGGCTCGGATACGCAGTATTTT.

This rearrangement joins TRBV30 to TRBJ2-7; tentative D call: TRBD2 (6 bases). CDR1 GTSNPN and CDR2 SVGIG come from the germline V gene (reference sequence). The CDR3 runs 13 residues. Trimming left V 0 bases short and J 5 bases short, with 11 bases between. The CDR3 DNA reads as TGTGCCTGGAGTGTAGGGGCGGGAAACGAGCAGTACTTC. This gives the protein CAWSVGAGNEQYF.

The chain has TRBV20-1 and TRBJ2-1; D is uncertain. Per germline, CDR1 DFQATT and CDR2 SNEGSKA (reference sequence). The V and J ends lost 4 bases and 3 bases respectively, with 4 bases between them. The CDR3 has 11 amino acids. CDR3 coding DNA: TGCAGTGCTAACGGCTACAATGAGCAGTTCTTC. This sequence encodes CSANGYNEQFF.

The genes are TRBV6-4 and TRBJ1-2; the D gene is possibly TRBD1 (5 bases). CDR3 length: 16 amino acids. Deletions cut 3 bases from V and 2 bases from J, with 16 bases between. Germline CDR1 is MRHNA and CDR2 is SNTAGT. The CDR3 nucleotides are TGTGCCAGCAGTGAGGGCCTAAACGGGGGGAACTATGGCTACACCTTC. Translation gives CASSEGLNGGNYGYTF.